The 14 T cell receptor beta chains below come from one sample, sequenced in a study of blood T cell repertoires in COVID-19. The table came from immunoSEQ multiplex PCR; TCRdb's copy has only in-frame clones and leaves some out. The data show some 270,000 clones, about 91% seen once. Sequencing used peripheral blood. All receptors derive from a woman in her thirties or forties who had recovered from COVID-19.

V and J are TRBV3-1 (or the pseudogene TRBV3-2) and TRBJ2-3, with no clear D. The CDR3 has 14 residues. The ends were cut back, 1 base at V and 1 base at J, with 6 bases in the middle. Germline assignment: CDR1 LGHDT and CDR2 YNNKEL (reference sequence). CDR3 sequence reads: CASSQGLRTDTQYF. The CDR3, as DNA: TGTGCCAGCAGCCAAGGACTTCGCACAGATACGCAGTATTTT.

This rearrangement joins TRBV19 to TRBJ1-1; 7 bases match TRBD1. With 10 bases clipped from V and 0 bases from J, the junction kept 2 bases outside the gene matches. The CDR3 covers 12 residues. The germline gives CDR1 LNHDA, CDR2 SQIVND (reference sequence). The CDR3 sequence is CATTGMNTEAFF. The CDR3 DNA reads as TGTGCCACGACAGGGATGAACACTGAAGCTTTCTTT.

This chain connects TRBV5-5 to TRBJ1-4, with a tentative D call TRBD1 (6 bases). V was cut by 2 bases and J by 13 bases, with 21 bases left in between. Germline CDR1 and CDR2: SGHKS and YYEKEE (reference sequence). The CDR3 totals 15 residues. The CDR3 is CASSLNGQPGRGLFF. CDR3 DNA sequence: TGTGCCAGCAGCTTAAACGGACAGCCCGGACGGGGACTGTTTTTT.

The chain recombines TRBV7-2 with TRBJ1-3; possible D gene TRBD1, 6 bases. The CDR3 runs 17 residues. CDR1 SGHTA and CDR2 FQGNSA come from the germline V gene. Trimming pared 2 bases from V and 0 bases from J, leaving 14 bases between. CDR3 sequence: CASSLWGGQSSGNTIYF. CDR3 DNA sequence: TGTGCCAGCAGCTTATGGGGGGGGCAGAGCTCTGGAAACACCATATATTTT.

V is TRBV5-4 and J is TRBJ2-5; D perhaps matches TRBD1 (6 bases). Trimming shortened V by 0 bases and J by 6 bases, and 12 bases separated the two germline ends. The CDR3 totals 14 residues. CDR1 and CDR2 (germline): SGHNT, YYREEE (reference sequence). The CDR3 nucleotides read TGTGCCAGCAGCTTGGCAGGACAGCGGCAGACCCAGTACTTC. Its protein is CASSLAGQRQTQYF.

This clone was detected once. This rearrangement joins TRBV15 to TRBJ2-3, with 11 positions matching TRBD2. This CDR3 comprises 16 residues. Per the germline V gene, CDR1 is LNHNV and CDR2 is YYDKDF (reference sequence). V lost 6 bases to trimming and J lost 2 bases; unmatched junction nucleotides: 7. This CDR3 is CATSPLAGGTTDTQYF. Written as DNA, the CDR3 is TGTGCCACCAGTCCCCTAGCGGGAGGTACCACAGATACGCAGTATTTT.

This chain uses TRBV4-1 with TRBJ2-3; 15 bases agree with TRBD2. The germline CDR1 and CDR2 sequences are MGHRA and YSYEKL. Germline trimming cut 3 bases from V and 1 base from J; bases unmatched to any gene: 8. The CDR3 length is 19 residues. CDR3 residues: CASSHRGLAGGEGTDTQYF. CDR3 DNA sequence: TGCGCCAGCAGCCACCGGGGACTAGCGGGGGGTGAAGGCACAGATACGCAGTATTTT.

The DNA of the CDR3 is TGTGCCAGCAGCTACGGACAGACCAATGAAAAACTGTTTTTT. It is translated as CASSYGQTNEKLFF. The V call is TRBV5-4, the J call TRBJ1-4; D possibly corresponds to TRBD1 (6 bases). Germline CDR1 SGHNT, CDR2 YYREEE (reference sequence). CDR3 length: 14 residues. Trimming left V 3 bases short and J 5 bases short, with 11 bases between.

V gene TRBV27 combines with J gene TRBJ1-6; a possible D gene is TRBD1 (5 bases). The CDR3 runs 13 residues. Germline V gene sequence: CDR1 MNHEY, CDR2 SMNVEV (reference sequence). V shed 10 bases and J shed 14 bases, with 21 bases lying between them. This CDR3 reads CATTGLGEFTLHF. The DNA of the CDR3 is TGTGCCACCACAGGCCTCGGTGAATTCACCCTCCACTTT.

There are a few counts of this clone. The chain uses TRBV19 and TRBJ1-1; 7 bases map to TRBD1. The CDR3 covers 14 residues. Trimming took 9 bases from V and 1 from J; bases not matched to a gene: 8. The germline CDR1 and CDR2 sequences are LNHDA and SQIVND (reference sequence). As DNA, the CDR3 is TGTGCCAGCCTTCTAACAGGGGCGAACACTGAAGCTTTCTTT. It translates to CASLLTGANTEAFF.

The chain combines TRBV18 with TRBJ2-7; 7 bases align to TRBD1. There are 13 residues in the CDR3. V was clipped by 6 bases and J by 2 bases; unmatched bases: 4. Germline values: CDR1 KGHSH, CDR2 LQKENI. In DNA form, the CDR3 reads TGTGCCAGCTCCCCGGGACAGACCTACGAGCAGTACTTC. As protein: CASSPGQTYEQYF.

The rearrangement uses TRBV6-5 and TRBJ1-3, with 7 bases matching TRBD1. Trimming at V came to 8 bases and at J to 2 bases, leaving 0 bases not matched to a gene. The CDR3 has 12 residues. Germline V lookup: CDR1 MNHEY, CDR2 SVGAGI. For the CDR3, the DNA is TGTGCCAGCGGGACAGCTGGAAACACCATATATTTT. Residues: CASGTAGNTIYF.

This rearrangement joins TRBV6-4 to TRBJ2-2; TRBD1 agrees at 7 bases. V lost 6 bases and J lost 2; bases outside the gene matches: 3. CDR3 length equals 14 residues. Per germline, CDR1 MRHNA and CDR2 SNTAGT. Written as DNA, the CDR3 is TGTGCCAGCAGCCGACAGGGAAACACCGGGGAGCTGTTTTTT. Protein sequence: CASSRQGNTGELFF.

The V gene is TRBV25-1, the J gene TRBJ2-1; 7 bases align to TRBD2. Trimming at V came to 2 bases and at J to 7 bases, leaving 14 bases not matched to a gene. CDR1 is MGHDK, CDR2 SYGVNS, per germline. The CDR3 runs to 17 residues. CDR3 DNA: TGTGCCAGCAGTGAACTTCGTCTGCGGGAGTTCGGGAATGAGCAGTTCTTC. It translates to CASSELRLREFGNEQFF.